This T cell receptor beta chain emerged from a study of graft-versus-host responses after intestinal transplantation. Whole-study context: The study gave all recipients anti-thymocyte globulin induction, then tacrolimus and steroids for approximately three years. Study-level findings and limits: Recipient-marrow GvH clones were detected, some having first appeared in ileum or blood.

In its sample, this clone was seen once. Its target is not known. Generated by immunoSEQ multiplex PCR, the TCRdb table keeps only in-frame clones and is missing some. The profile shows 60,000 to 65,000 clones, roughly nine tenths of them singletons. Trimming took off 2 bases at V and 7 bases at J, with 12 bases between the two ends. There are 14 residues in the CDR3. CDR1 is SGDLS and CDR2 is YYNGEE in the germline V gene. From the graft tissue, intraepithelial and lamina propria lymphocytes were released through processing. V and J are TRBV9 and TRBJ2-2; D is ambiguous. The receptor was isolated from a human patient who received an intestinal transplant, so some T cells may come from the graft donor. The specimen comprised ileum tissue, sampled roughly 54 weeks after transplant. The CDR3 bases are TGTGCCAGCAGCGTTCGAATGGAAGGCGGGGAGCTGTTTTTT. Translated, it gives CASSVRMEGGELFF.